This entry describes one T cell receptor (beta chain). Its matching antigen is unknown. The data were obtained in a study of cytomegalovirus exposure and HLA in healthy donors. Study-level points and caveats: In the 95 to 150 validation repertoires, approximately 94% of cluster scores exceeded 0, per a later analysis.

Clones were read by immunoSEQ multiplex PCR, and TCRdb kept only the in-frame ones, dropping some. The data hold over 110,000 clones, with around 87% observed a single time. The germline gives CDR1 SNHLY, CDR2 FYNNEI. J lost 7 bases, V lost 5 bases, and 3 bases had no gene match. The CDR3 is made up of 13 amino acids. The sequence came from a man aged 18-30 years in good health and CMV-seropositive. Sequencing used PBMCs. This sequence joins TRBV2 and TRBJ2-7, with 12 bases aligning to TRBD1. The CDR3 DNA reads TGTGCCAGCAGTAGGGACAGGGGGCGAGAGCAGTACTTC. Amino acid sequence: CASSRDRGREQYF.